Described below is a single TCR beta chain sequence and its context. The antigen is unknown. TCR beta VDJ and CDR3 profiles were obtained from a genomic DNA template. TCRdb independently ran MiXCR on the reads; one entry per CDR3 protein. The table records about 160,000 distinct CDR3 sequences, roughly 43% of them present only once. The sample is drawn from a study of CD8+CD57+ T cells in acquired aplastic anemia. Study background: Sorted CD4+ plus CD8+ cells gave DNA averaging around 3.2 ug.

V lost 7 bases and J 3 bases, leaving 12 bases between the germline ends. This CDR3 comprises 14 residues. Germline V gives CDR1 MNHNS, CDR2 SASEGT. It was patients with CD8+CD57+ cell expansion by flow cytometry who were chosen for sequencing. Broader study findings: Significance was not reached for CD8+ Simpson's diversity between patients and controls.

The sample taken for sequencing was sorted CD4+, CD8+, or CD8+CD57+ T cells (not recorded which) from PBMCs. The sequence came from a human donor with aplastic anemia. The chain has TRBV6-1 and TRBJ1-4; D ambiguous. The CDR3 sequence: CASTGREANEKLFF. The CDR3 DNA is TGTGCCAGCACCGGGAGGGAGGCTAATGAAAAACTGTTTTTT.